These T cell receptor beta chains were read from a single sample in a study of CD8+CD57+ T cells in acquired aplastic anemia. In TCRdb, the reads were re-called with MiXCR into one record per CDR3 protein. The sample includes about 42,000 distinct CDR3 sequences, about two thirds of them seen just once. Sequenced: sorted CD4+, CD8+, or CD8+CD57+ T cells (not recorded which) from PBMCs. The receptors stem from a human donor in good health, serving as a control. Both conserved end residues are part of each CDR3. The order of the fields is CDR3 protein, CDR3 DNA, clone size, J gene, V gene, D gene. The D gene is left open where the match is weak. Size tells how often a clone was seen (once, few, many) or the class of an expanded clone, and some rows leave it out.

CDR3aa: CASSQARQTNNSPLHF
CDR3nt: TGCGCCAGCAGCCAGGCCAGACAGACCAATAATTCACCCCTCCACTTT
abundance: NA
j_gene: TRBJ1-6
v_gene: TRBV4-3
d_gene: NA

CDR3aa: CASIRDRGNNEQFF
CDR3nt: TGTGCCAGCATTCGGGACAGGGGAAACAATGAGCAGTTCTTT
abundance: NA
j_gene: TRBJ2-1
v_gene: TRBV2
d_gene: TRBD1

CDR3aa: CASSQGPWTSGGYGAYEQYF
CDR3nt: TGTGCCAGCAGCCAGGGACCGTGGACTAGCGGGGGGTACGGGGCCTACGAGCAGTACTTC
abundance: NA
j_gene: TRBJ2-7
v_gene: TRBV3-1
d_gene: TRBD2

CDR3aa: CSVGAEYEQYF
CDR3nt: TGCAGCGTTGGAGCGGAATACGAGCAGTACTTC
abundance: NA
j_gene: TRBJ2-7
v_gene: TRBV29-1
d_gene: NA

CDR3aa: CASSHGQGPYEQYF
CDR3nt: TGCGCCAGCAGCCATGGACAGGGACCCTACGAGCAGTACTTC
abundance: NA
j_gene: TRBJ2-7
v_gene: TRBV10-1
d_gene: TRBD1

CDR3aa: CSVRLVGGANYGYTF
CDR3nt: TGCAGCGTTCGCCTCGTAGGGGGTGCTAACTATGGCTACACCTTC
abundance: NA
j_gene: TRBJ1-2
v_gene: TRBV29-1
d_gene: NA

CDR3aa: CSARPRGTATYGYTF
CDR3nt: TGCAGTGCTAGACCTCGTGGGACAGCGACCTATGGCTACACCTTC
abundance: NA
j_gene: TRBJ1-2
v_gene: TRBV20-1
d_gene: TRBD1

CDR3aa: CSAAGGVNQPQHF
CDR3nt: TGCAGTGCTGCCGGGGGGGTTAATCAGCCCCAGCATTTT
abundance: NA
j_gene: TRBJ1-5
v_gene: TRBV20-1
d_gene: NA

CDR3aa: CASSLGRGLTGTQYF
CDR3nt: TGTGCCAGCAGCTTGGGTCGGGGTTTAACTGGGACGCAGTATTTT
abundance: few
j_gene: TRBJ2-3
v_gene: TRBV5-5
d_gene: NA

CDR3aa: CASTQRGDSEAFF
CDR3nt: TGTGCCAGCACTCAAAGGGGGGACAGTGAAGCTTTCTTT
abundance: NA
j_gene: TRBJ1-1
v_gene: TRBV2
d_gene: TRBD1

CDR3aa: CASSPDRTYGYTF
CDR3nt: TGTGCCAGCAGTCCTGACAGAACCTATGGCTACACCTTC
abundance: NA
j_gene: TRBJ1-2
v_gene: TRBV2
d_gene: NA

CDR3aa: CASSYRGYEQYF
CDR3nt: TGTGCCAGCAGTTATAGGGGCTACGAGCAGTACTTC
abundance: NA
j_gene: TRBJ2-7
v_gene: TRBV2
d_gene: NA

CDR3aa: CAISEGDTIYF
CDR3nt: TGTGCCATCAGTGAGGGGGACACCATATATTTT
abundance: NA
j_gene: TRBJ1-3
v_gene: TRBV10-3
d_gene: NA

CDR3aa: CASSTNRGGNTIYF
CDR3nt: TGTGCCAGCAGCACAAACAGGGGTGGAAACACCATATATTTT
abundance: NA
j_gene: TRBJ1-3
v_gene: TRBV7-3
d_gene: TRBD1

CDR3aa: CAISESGQLYGYTF
CDR3nt: TGTGCCATCAGTGAGTCGGGACAGCTCTATGGCTACACCTTC
abundance: few
j_gene: TRBJ1-2
v_gene: TRBV10-3
d_gene: TRBD1

CDR3aa: CASSLDPASSYNSPLHF
CDR3nt: TGTGCCAGCAGTTTGGATCCAGCGAGCTCCTATAATTCACCCCTCCACTTT
abundance: many
j_gene: TRBJ1-6
v_gene: TRBV28
d_gene: NA

CDR3aa: CAISESQDTQYF
CDR3nt: TGTGCCATCAGTGAAAGCCAGGATACGCAGTATTTT
abundance: few
j_gene: TRBJ2-3
v_gene: TRBV10-3
d_gene: NA

CDR3aa: CASSERDGMLFLHF
CDR3nt: TGTGCCAGCAGTGAACGGGACGGTATGTTGTTTCTCCACTTT
abundance: NA
j_gene: TRBJ1-6
v_gene: TRBV25-1
d_gene: NA

CDR3aa: CATSNAGRLSSYEQYF
CDR3nt: TGTGCCACCAGCAACGCGGGACGCCTAAGCTCCTACGAGCAGTACTTC
abundance: few
j_gene: TRBJ2-7
v_gene: TRBV15
d_gene: NA

CDR3aa: CSARDGTGVNYGYTF
CDR3nt: TGCAGTGCTAGAGACGGGACAGGGGTTAACTATGGCTACACCTTC
abundance: NA
j_gene: TRBJ1-2
v_gene: TRBV20-1
d_gene: TRBD1

CDR3aa: CASSSNLRDRGYNEQFF
CDR3nt: TGTGCCAGCAGCTCAAACCTCCGGGACAGGGGCTACAATGAGCAGTTCTTC
abundance: NA
j_gene: TRBJ2-1
v_gene: TRBV11-1
d_gene: TRBD1

CDR3aa: CATSDHRLATGELFF
CDR3nt: TGTGCCACCAGTGATCACCGACTGGCCACCGGGGAGCTGTTTTTT
abundance: few
j_gene: TRBJ2-2
v_gene: TRBV24-1
d_gene: NA

CDR3aa: CASSPGISTDTQYF
CDR3nt: TGTGCCAGCAGTCCCGGGATCTCCACAGATACGCAGTATTTT
abundance: NA
j_gene: TRBJ2-3
v_gene: TRBV2
d_gene: NA

CDR3aa: CASSLAGQGFGYTF
CDR3nt: TGTGCCAGCAGCTTAGCGGGACAGGGCTTTGGCTACACCTTC
abundance: few
j_gene: TRBJ1-2
v_gene: TRBV7-8
d_gene: TRBD1

CDR3aa: CASSLSYEQFF
CDR3nt: TGTGCCAGCAGCTTATCCTATGAGCAGTTCTTC
abundance: NA
j_gene: TRBJ2-1
v_gene: TRBV7-8
d_gene: NA

CDR3aa: CASSLMTAQNSPLHF
CDR3nt: TGTGCCAGCAGCTTAATGACGGCCCAGAATTCACCCCTCCACTTT
abundance: NA
j_gene: TRBJ1-6
v_gene: TRBV11-1
d_gene: NA

CDR3aa: CASSVSGTTQETQYF
CDR3nt: TGTGCCAGCAGCGTTTCGGGGACAACCCAAGAGACCCAGTACTTC
abundance: medium-sized
j_gene: TRBJ2-5
v_gene: TRBV9
d_gene: NA

CDR3aa: CASSFGGQSSYEQYF
CDR3nt: TGTGCCAGCAGCTTCGGGGGCCAAAGCTCCTACGAGCAGTACTTC
abundance: NA
j_gene: TRBJ2-7
v_gene: TRBV13
d_gene: NA

CDR3aa: CASSITNYSNQPQHF
CDR3nt: TGTGCCAGTAGTATCACCAACTATAGCAATCAGCCCCAGCATTTT
abundance: many
j_gene: TRBJ1-5
v_gene: TRBV19
d_gene: NA

CDR3aa: CSVGTVYGYTF
CDR3nt: TGCAGCGTTGGGACAGTCTATGGCTACACCTTC
abundance: once
j_gene: TRBJ1-2
v_gene: TRBV29-1
d_gene: NA

CDR3aa: CASSHSRDRGTNEQFF
CDR3nt: TGTGCCAGCAGCCACAGCCGGGACAGGGGGACCAATGAGCAGTTCTTC
abundance: few
j_gene: TRBJ2-1
v_gene: TRBV11-2
d_gene: TRBD1

CDR3aa: CVSRKQGATDTQYF
CDR3nt: TGTGTCAGCAGAAAACAGGGAGCCACAGATACGCAGTATTTT
abundance: NA
j_gene: TRBJ2-3
v_gene: TRBV13
d_gene: NA

CDR3aa: CASSLTGFEQYF
CDR3nt: TGTGCCAGCAGCCTGACAGGGTTCGAGCAGTACTTC
abundance: NA
j_gene: TRBJ2-7
v_gene: TRBV3-1
d_gene: TRBD1

CDR3aa: CSARDTGSGTDTQYF
CDR3nt: TGCAGTGCTAGAGACACAGGGTCAGGTACAGATACGCAGTATTTT
abundance: NA
j_gene: TRBJ2-3
v_gene: TRBV20-1
d_gene: NA

CDR3aa: CSARDRDKGDEKLFF
CDR3nt: TGCAGTGCTAGAGACAGAGACAAGGGAGATGAAAAACTGTTTTTT
abundance: NA
j_gene: TRBJ1-4
v_gene: TRBV20-1
d_gene: NA

CDR3aa: CASSPPLVQETQYF
CDR3nt: TGTGCCAGCAGCCCCCCGCTAGTACAAGAGACCCAGTACTTC
abundance: NA
j_gene: TRBJ2-5
v_gene: TRBV7-9
d_gene: NA

CDR3aa: CSAQRTGNQPQHF
CDR3nt: TGCAGTGCCCAAAGGACAGGAAACCAGCCCCAGCATTTT
abundance: NA
j_gene: TRBJ1-5
v_gene: TRBV20-1
d_gene: TRBD1

CDR3aa: CASSLAGGPPSTDTQYF
CDR3nt: TGCGCCAGCAGCCTAGCGGGGGGGCCGCCTAGCACAGATACGCAGTATTTT
abundance: medium-sized
j_gene: TRBJ2-3
v_gene: TRBV5-1
d_gene: TRBD2

CDR3aa: CATSSGTGRTYEQYF
CDR3nt: TGTGCCACCAGCAGCGGGACAGGGAGGACCTACGAGCAGTACTTC
abundance: once
j_gene: TRBJ2-7
v_gene: TRBV15
d_gene: TRBD1

CDR3aa: CASRTDTAVTQYF
CDR3nt: TGTGCCAGCAGAACGGACACGGCGGTGACCCAGTACTTC
abundance: NA
j_gene: TRBJ2-5
v_gene: TRBV7-2
d_gene: NA

CDR3aa: CATSAWREGTDTQYF
CDR3nt: TGTGCCACCAGTGCGTGGCGGGAGGGCACAGATACGCAGTATTTT
abundance: NA
j_gene: TRBJ2-3
v_gene: TRBV25-1
d_gene: TRBD2

CDR3aa: CSAGTGGASYEQYF
CDR3nt: TGCAGTGCGGGAACAGGGGGTGCCTCCTACGAGCAGTACTTC
abundance: NA
j_gene: TRBJ2-7
v_gene: TRBV20-1
d_gene: TRBD1

CDR3aa: CSASWGANEKLFF
CDR3nt: TGCAGTGCTTCTTGGGGGGCAAATGAAAAACTGTTTTTT
abundance: NA
j_gene: TRBJ1-4
v_gene: TRBV20-1
d_gene: NA

CDR3aa: CASSVETAYEQYF
CDR3nt: TGTGCCAGCAGTGTTGAAACAGCTTACGAGCAGTACTTC
abundance: few
j_gene: TRBJ2-7
v_gene: TRBV2
d_gene: NA

CDR3aa: CASSSGPTPGLAGEQYF
CDR3nt: TGCGCTAGCAGCTCCGGACCTACTCCGGGACTAGCGGGCGAGCAGTACTTC
abundance: NA
j_gene: TRBJ2-7
v_gene: TRBV5-1
d_gene: TRBD2

CDR3aa: CATSRRGQNYGYTF
CDR3nt: TGTGCCACCAGCAGACGCGGACAGAACTATGGCTACACCTTC
abundance: NA
j_gene: TRBJ1-2
v_gene: TRBV15
d_gene: NA

CDR3aa: CASRPQVPQEPQHF
CDR3nt: TGTGCCAGTAGGCCTCAGGTTCCCCAGGAACCCCAGCATTTT
abundance: NA
j_gene: TRBJ1-5
v_gene: TRBV19
d_gene: NA

CDR3aa: CASSEYNSGTGYTEAFF
CDR3nt: TGTGCCAGCAGTGAATATAACTCCGGGACAGGGTACACTGAAGCTTTCTTT
abundance: NA
j_gene: TRBJ1-1
v_gene: TRBV25-1
d_gene: TRBD1

CDR3aa: CASGLAFGYTF
CDR3nt: TGTGCTAGTGGTTTGGCCTTTGGCTACACCTTC
abundance: once
j_gene: TRBJ1-2
v_gene: TRBV12-5
d_gene: NA

CDR3aa: CASSQREGGSPLHF
CDR3nt: TGTGCCAGCAGCCAGCGGGAGGGGGGTTCACCCCTCCACTTT
abundance: NA
j_gene: TRBJ1-6
v_gene: TRBV7-9
d_gene: NA

CDR3aa: CASSPLSGVTYNEQFF
CDR3nt: TGTGCCAGCAGCCCACTCAGCGGGGTAACCTACAATGAGCAGTTCTTC
abundance: few
j_gene: TRBJ2-1
v_gene: TRBV11-1
d_gene: TRBD2

CDR3aa: CATSDSGTVYTGELFF
CDR3nt: TGTGCCACCAGTGATTCCGGGACAGTTTACACCGGGGAGCTGTTTTTT
abundance: NA
j_gene: TRBJ2-2
v_gene: TRBV24-1
d_gene: TRBD1

CDR3aa: CASSAGASSPLHF
CDR3nt: TGCGCCAGCAGTGCGGGGGCCTCATCACCCCTCCACTTT
abundance: NA
j_gene: TRBJ1-6
v_gene: TRBV10-1
d_gene: NA

CDR3aa: CASTPSGGNEQFF
CDR3nt: TGTGCCAGTACCCCTAGCGGGGGTAATGAGCAGTTCTTC
abundance: few
j_gene: TRBJ2-1
v_gene: TRBV19
d_gene: TRBD2

CDR3aa: CSARTVTFDSGNTIYF
CDR3nt: TGCAGTGCTAGAACTGTAACCTTCGACTCTGGAAACACCATATATTTT
abundance: once
j_gene: TRBJ1-3
v_gene: TRBV20-1
d_gene: NA

CDR3aa: CASSESFLGQGTYEQYF
CDR3nt: TGCGCCAGCAGTGAGTCTTTTCTGGGACAGGGGACCTACGAGCAGTACTTC
abundance: NA
j_gene: TRBJ2-7
v_gene: TRBV10-1
d_gene: TRBD1

CDR3aa: CASSVGGGPHETQYF
CDR3nt: TGTGCCAGCAGCGTAGGAGGGGGACCCCATGAGACCCAGTACTTC
abundance: medium-sized
j_gene: TRBJ2-5
v_gene: TRBV9
d_gene: NA